These 15 T cell receptor beta chains were sequenced from one sample in a study of T cell responses to AZD1222 COVID-19 vaccine. The assay was immunoSEQ multiplex PCR, and TCRdb's table has in-frame clones only and misses some. The data contain some 96,000 clones, around 90% of them singletons. Sequenced here: peripheral blood, sampled on day 0 of AZD1222 vaccination. The receptors were gathered from an adult in good health.

V usage is TRBV6-5 and J usage is TRBJ1-2; the D is unclear. V dropped 8 bases and J dropped 7 bases, with 20 bases sitting between them. Germline V lookup: CDR1 MNHEY, CDR2 SVGAGI. The CDR3 runs to 14 residues. In DNA form, the CDR3 reads TGTGCCAGCCAAAGATCGGGCAGGCTGCTTGGCTACACCTTC. Amino acids: CASQRSGRLLGYTF.

V and J are TRBV28 and TRBJ2-7; TRBD2 might be the D (6 bases). The V end was cut by 2 bases, the J end by 0 bases, with 8 bases between. In germline, CDR1 is MDHEN, CDR2 SYDVKM. The CDR3 sequence is 14 residues long. CDR3 DNA: TGTGCCAGCAGTTTAGGGGACTTCTCCTACGAGCAGTACTTC. This translates into CASSLGDFSYEQYF.

This clone was detected only once. The gene calls are TRBV14 and TRBJ2-5; 11 bases match TRBD2. CDR3 length: 18 amino acids. V trimming: 1 base; J trimming: 2 bases; junction bases outside the gene matches: 9. Germline V gene lookup returns CDR1 SGHDN and CDR2 FVKESK. CDR3: CASSQAASGRWGQETQYF. As DNA, the CDR3 is TGTGCCAGCAGCCAAGCGGCTAGCGGGAGGTGGGGTCAAGAGACCCAGTACTTC.

The rearrangement uses TRBV7-2 and TRBJ1-1; 9 nucleotides agree with TRBD1. Germline V gene sequence: CDR1 SGHTA, CDR2 FQGNSA. This CDR3 has 15 residues. Trimming cost V 2 bases and J 4 bases; bases outside gene matches: 5. CDR3 in DNA: TGTGCCAGCAGCTTATCCCGACAGGGGGGCACTGAAGCTTTCTTT. Amino acids: CASSLSRQGGTEAFF.

The chain carries TRBV27 and TRBJ2-7; 9 bases map to TRBD2. V lost 4 bases, J lost 2 bases, and 6 bases stayed unmatched. The CDR3 consists of 15 residues. Looked up from germline, CDR1 is MNHEY and CDR2 is SMNVEV (reference sequence). CDR3 sequence (DNA): TGTGCCAGCAGTTCATCTAGCGGGACGGCCTACGAGCAGTACTTC. Translation gives CASSSSSGTAYEQYF.

As to this clone: It is unclear where the CDR3 begins or ends on the DNA, so no DNA is shown, and the CDR3 is as TCRdb lists it. The chain is built from TRBV19 and TRBJ1-2. Germline V gene data show CDR1 as LNHDA and CDR2 as SQIVND (reference sequence). The length of the CDR3 is 14 amino acids, counting both ends. Here the CDR3 reads CASSSGRYIYGYTF.

The rearrangement uses TRBV14 and TRBJ1-2, with TRBD1 as a possible D gene (5 bases). Germline V lookup: CDR1 SGHDN, CDR2 FVKESK. The CDR3 length is 13 residues. Trimming left V 4 bases short and J 4 bases short, with 10 bases between. The CDR3 is CASSLAGSYGYTF. The CDR3 coding sequence is TGTGCCAGCAGCCTCGCAGGGAGCTATGGCTACACCTTC.

The V gene is TRBV4-1, the J gene TRBJ1-1; unclear D gene. This CDR3 is built from 13 residues. The V gene lost 0 bases and the J gene lost 2 bases, with 4 bases spanning the gap. Germline assignment: CDR1 MGHRA and CDR2 YSYEKL. This CDR3 reads CASSQEPNTEAFF. As DNA, the CDR3 is TGCGCCAGCAGCCAAGAACCAAACACTGAAGCTTTCTTT.

The chain recombines TRBV28 with TRBJ1-3; no clear D. This CDR3 spans 14 amino acids. Trimming left V 5 bases short and J 0 bases short, with 8 bases between. Germline CDR1 MDHEN, CDR2 SYDVKM. The CDR3 protein is CASSPTASGNTIYF. CDR3 in DNA: TGTGCCAGCAGTCCGACTGCCTCTGGAAACACCATATATTTT.

The chain joins TRBV7-2 to TRBJ1-2, with D uncertain. V lost 1 base and J 4 bases, leaving 13 bases between the germline ends. The CDR3 contains 15 residues. The germline V gene has CDR1 SGHTA and CDR2 FQGNSA. For the CDR3, the DNA is TGTGCCAGCAGCTTAGATCCAGACCCTATCTATGGCTACACCTTC. Protein product: CASSLDPDPIYGYTF. The full variable domain, in which reference TRBV7-2 and TRBJ1-2 provide the parts outside the CDR3, is GAGVSQSPSNKVTEKGKDVELRCDPISGHTALYWYRQSLGQGLEFLIYFQGNSAPDKSGLPSDRFSAERTGGSVSTLTIQRTQQEDSAVYLCASSLDPDPIYGYTFGSGTRLTVV.

This clone appeared once. The rearrangement links TRBV30 to TRBJ2-7; 8 positions match TRBD2. CDR3 length: 13 amino acids. In germline, CDR1 is GTSNPN, CDR2 SVGIG (reference sequence). The V and J ends lost 2 bases and 2 bases, in that order; junction bases with no gene match: 2. CDR3 nucleotide sequence: TGTGCCTGGAGTAGCGGGAGCGCCTACGAGCAGTACTTC. The encoded protein is CAWSSGSAYEQYF.

The V gene is TRBV27, the J gene TRBJ2-7; 11 bases are shared with TRBD2. V was clipped by 5 bases and J by 2 bases; unmatched bases: 5. Germline V gives CDR1 MNHEY, CDR2 SMNVEV (reference sequence). The CDR3 is 15 amino acids. The CDR3 is CASSERSGRAYEQYF. CDR3 sequence (DNA): TGTGCCAGCAGTGAGCGTAGCGGGAGGGCCTACGAGCAGTACTTC.

V gene TRBV10-3 combines with J gene TRBJ1-2; D uncertain. V lost 7 bases and J 5 bases, leaving 14 bases between the germline ends. The CDR3 sequence is 13 residues long. The V gene's germline CDR1 is ENHRY and CDR2 SYGVKD. The CDR3 region is CAITAGERYGYTF. CDR3 nucleotide sequence: TGTGCCATCACGGCAGGTGAGAGGTATGGCTACACCTTC.

The chain recombines TRBV18 with TRBJ2-7, with D possibly being TRBD1 or TRBD2 (5 bases each). The V gene lost 1 base and the J gene lost 5 bases, with 9 bases spanning the gap. CDR1 KGHSH and CDR2 LQKENI come from the germline V gene. The CDR3 has 13 residues. The CDR3 here is CASSPRRENEQYF. CDR3 bases: TGTGCCAGCTCACCACGCAGGGAGAACGAGCAGTACTTC.

The rearrangement links TRBV20-1 to TRBJ1-5, with D unclear. This CDR3 has 16 residues. V lost 4 bases and J lost 3, with 19 bases in between. Germline V gene data show CDR1 as DFQATT and CDR2 as SNEGSKA (reference sequence). CDR3 loop: CSATDLGQQTNQPQHF. Here the CDR3 DNA reads TGCAGTGCTACTGACCTCGGTCAGCAGACCAATCAGCCCCAGCATTTT.